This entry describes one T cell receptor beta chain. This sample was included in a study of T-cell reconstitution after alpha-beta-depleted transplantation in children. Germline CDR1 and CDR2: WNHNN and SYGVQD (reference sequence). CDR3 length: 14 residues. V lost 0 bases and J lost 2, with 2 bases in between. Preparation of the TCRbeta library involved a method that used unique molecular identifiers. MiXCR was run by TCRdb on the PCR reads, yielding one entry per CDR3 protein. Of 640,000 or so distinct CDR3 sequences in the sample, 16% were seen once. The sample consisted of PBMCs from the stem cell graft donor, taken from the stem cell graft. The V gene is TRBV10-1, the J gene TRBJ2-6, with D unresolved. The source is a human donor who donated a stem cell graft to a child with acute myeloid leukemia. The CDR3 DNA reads TGCGCCAGCAGTGAGTCGCCTGGGGCCAACGTCCTGACTTTC. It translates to CASSESPGANVLTF.